This T cell receptor beta chain originates from a study of vaccination and CD4 T cells after COVID-19. Study overall: The study collected post-vaccine samples a median 72 days after dose two, with a range of 14 to 241. Cultures that served as controls received a CEFX pool, an HIV-1 Nef pool, or no peptide.

With respect to this clonotype: Its antigen is not identified.

An Oncomine TCR Beta short-read assay was used to sequence the DNA from cultured CD4+ T cells. TCRdb redid the calling of the PCR reads with MiXCR, one entry per CDR3 protein. The sample records under 20,000 distinct CDR3 sequences, less than 50% being singletons. CDR3 length: 14 residues. The V gene lost 7 bases and the J gene lost 0 bases, with 11 bases spanning the gap. Looked up from germline, CDR1 is LNHDA and CDR2 is SQIVND (reference sequence). Treatment denoted: approximately 9-day PBMC culture with coronavirus spike peptide pools or control peptides (ViraFEST assay). With peptide pools, ViraFEST first expanded antigen-specific T cells and afterwards sequenced their TCRs.

The chain uses TRBV19 and TRBJ2-3; D is uncertain. This receptor was taken from a human donor who had recovered from COVID-19. The sample here was CD4+ T cells from blood, cultured in vitro, taken after SARS-CoV-2 vaccination. The CDR3 DNA sequence: TGTGCCAGTACCCAGCAGTTTAGCACAGATACGCAGTATTTT. Amino acids: CASTQQFSTDTQYF.